This is a list of T cell receptor beta chains from one sample in a study of T cell responses to AZD1222 COVID-19 vaccine. Libraries were prepared by immunoSEQ multiplex PCR; TCRdb keeps only in-frame clonotypes and omits some of them. This repertoire shows around 160,000 clones, approximately 90% found once; its top ten account for about 3%. The sample here was peripheral blood, taken on day 0 of MenACWY control vaccination. The source of these receptors is an adult in good health. CDR3s include the opening cysteine and the closing phenylalanine or tryptophan. Each record gives: CDR3 protein, CDR3 DNA, V gene, J gene, D gene. The D gene is left open where the match is weak.

CDR3aa: CASTPSGELFF
CDR3nt: TGTGCCAGCACCCCTTCCGGGGAGCTGTTTTTT
v_gene: TRBV2
j_gene: TRBJ2-2
d_gene: .

CDR3aa: CASSFRGNYGYTF
CDR3nt: TGTGCCAGCAGTTTCCGCGGGAACTATGGCTACACCTTC
v_gene: TRBV12-3/TRBV12-4
j_gene: TRBJ1-2
d_gene: .

CDR3aa: CASSLRGTGEGNTIYF
CDR3nt: TGCGCCAGCAGCCTAAGAGGGACAGGGGAGGGGAACACCATATATTTT
v_gene: TRBV5-1
j_gene: TRBJ1-3
d_gene: TRBD1

CDR3aa: CASSEFLGLGNQPQHF
CDR3nt: TGTGCCAGCAGTGAATTTCTAGGGTTGGGCAATCAGCCCCAGCATTTT
v_gene: TRBV25-1
j_gene: TRBJ1-5
d_gene: .

CDR3aa: CASSYNRGETQYF
CDR3nt: TGTGCCAGCAGTTACAACAGGGGGGAGACCCAGTACTTC
v_gene: TRBV6-2/TRBV6-3
j_gene: TRBJ2-5
d_gene: TRBD1

CDR3aa: CASSPDTSSPLHF
CDR3nt: TGTGCCAGCAGCCCGGACACATCTTCACCCCTCCACTTT
v_gene: TRBV7-3
j_gene: TRBJ1-6
d_gene: .

CDR3aa: CASSQNPQGWTEAFF
CDR3nt: TGTGCCAGCAGCCAAAACCCCCAGGGATGGACTGAAGCTTTCTTT
v_gene: TRBV7-8
j_gene: TRBJ1-1
d_gene: .

CDR3aa: CASSPPGQGDHNEQFF
CDR3nt: TGTGCCAGCAGTCCCCCTGGACAGGGCGACCACAATGAGCAGTTCTTC
v_gene: TRBV7-9
j_gene: TRBJ2-1
d_gene: TRBD1

CDR3aa: CASSTQGAPTDTQYF
CDR3nt: TGCGCCAGCAGCACACAGGGGGCCCCAACAGATACGCAGTATTTT
v_gene: TRBV5-1
j_gene: TRBJ2-3
d_gene: TRBD1

CDR3aa: CASSPLPYLFYEQYF
CDR3nt: TGTGCCAGCAGCCCACTTCCCTACCTATTCTACGAGCAGTACTTC
v_gene: TRBV7-2
j_gene: TRBJ2-7
d_gene: .

CDR3aa: CASSTSWVNTEAFF
CDR3nt: TGTGCCAGCAGTACCTCCTGGGTGAACACTGAAGCTTTCTTT
v_gene: TRBV27
j_gene: TRBJ1-1
d_gene: .

CDR3aa: CASSLDGRAQTQYF
CDR3nt: TGTGCCAGCAGCTTAGATGGGAGGGCGCAGACCCAGTACTTC
v_gene: TRBV7-9
j_gene: TRBJ2-5
d_gene: TRBD2

CDR3aa: CASSHSYGRARKGEPQHF
CDR3nt: TGCGCCAGCAGCCATTCCTATGGGCGGGCCCGAAAAGGAGAGCCCCAGCATTTT
v_gene: TRBV4-1
j_gene: TRBJ1-5
d_gene: .

CDR3aa: CASSLLGGQGVQYF
CDR3nt: TGTGCCAGCAGTTTATTAGGCGGCCAGGGGGTCCAGTACTTC
v_gene: TRBV28
j_gene: TRBJ2-7
d_gene: TRBD1

CDR3aa: CASSPTPEYYQHF
CDR3nt: TGTGCCAGCAGTCCAACCCCCGAATATTATCAGCATTTT
v_gene: TRBV27
j_gene: TRBJ1-5
d_gene: .

CDR3aa: CASREGLPRDEQFF
CDR3nt: TGTGCCAGCAGAGAAGGACTCCCTCGGGATGAGCAGTTCTTC
v_gene: TRBV6-1
j_gene: TRBJ2-1
d_gene: .